This is a list of T cell receptor beta chains from one sample in a study of cytomegalovirus exposure and HLA in healthy donors. The repertoire was sequenced with immunoSEQ multiplex PCR; TCRdb's copy has only in-frame clones and lacks some. The table has roughly 150,000 clones, around 80% seen once. The sequenced sample was PBMCs. The receptors shown here come from a woman between 40 and 50 years old in good health and CMV-seronegative. CDR3s include the opening cysteine and the closing phenylalanine or tryptophan.

CDR3 protein | V gene
CASSGWAGKFF | TRBV21-1
CASSSQTSYQETQYF | TRBV7-2
CASSQGRVAGGQNTGELFF | TRBV7-8
CATSRVREVETQYF | TRBV15
CASSNSGGAETYEQYF | TRBV19
CASGRTGGNYTF | TRBV12-5
CSALSGYEQYF | TRBV20-1
CASSIGQVPETQYF | TRBV19
CASSVDGTGEQTQYF | TRBV9
CAISVRTSGSYEQYF | TRBV10-3
CASRSGSTDTQYF | TRBV19
CSVEEQSMDTQYF | TRBV29-1
CASSRDNSYEQYF | TRBV7-8
CASGLGRQGPTGELFF | TRBV12-5
CASSVDLSEDEQYF | TRBV9
CASSLAWTGDYEQYF | TRBV5-5
CAISESDRMNTEAFF | TRBV10-3
CASSLARTSGPSGAYEQYF | TRBV7-2
CASILTPDSPYGYTF | TRBV7-9
CASSSDRGSGNTIYF | TRBV7-8
CASSSFQDTQYF | TRBV28
CASSTTSQETQYF | TRBV11-2
CASSLVGNSNQPQHF | TRBV7-2
CASSIRTSGEGDTQYF | TRBV19
CSVEGRGLAFF | TRBV29-1
CASSWGHTYEQYF | TRBV7-8
CASRRGGRENEKLFF | TRBV4-1
CASSTGLRSPAHYGYTF | TRBV19
CASSPSPSRGGGYTF | TRBV6-5
CASSSGGVGEKLFF | TRBV6-1
CASSQGKRGALDTQYF | TRBV4-2
CASRTGYGNTGELFF | TRBV2
CASMSGQGEKLFF | TRBV6-1